The 11 T cell receptor beta chains below come from one sample, sequenced in a study of T-cell reconstitution after alpha-beta-depleted transplantation in children. Researchers prepared the TCRbeta library using unique molecular identifiers, the study reports. TCRdb fed the PCR reads into MiXCR, producing one record per CDR3 protein. Among 300,000 to 400,000 distinct CDR3 sequences listed, roughly 13% were seen once. This specimen consisted of PBMCs, obtained from the stem cell graft. Source of these receptors: a human donor who donated a stem cell graft to a child with Fanconi anemia.

This clonotype was counted only a few times. The CDR3 DNA reads TGCAGTGCTAGGGTTTCGGGGGCGAATTCACCCCTCCACTTT. Encoded protein: CSARVSGANSPLHF. V and J are TRBV20-1 and TRBJ1-6, with D perhaps TRBD1 (6 bases). CDR1 is DFQATT, CDR2 SNEGSKA, per germline (reference sequence). The CDR3 is 14 residues long. The germline V and J ends were trimmed by 3 bases and 7 bases, with 13 bases remaining between them.

This clonotype came up a few times. V usage is TRBV2 and J usage is TRBJ2-7; D gene ambiguous. The germline gives CDR1 SNHLY, CDR2 FYNNEI. The CDR3 length is 14 residues. The V gene lost 8 bases and the J gene lost 0 bases, with 14 bases spanning the gap. Here the CDR3 reads CASLINKFSYEQYV. The CDR3 coding sequence is TGTGCCAGCCTTATTAACAAATTCTCCTACGAGCAGTACGTC.

This clonotype was detected many times. V gene TRBV2 combines with J gene TRBJ1-5; D might be TRBD1 (5 bases). V was clipped by 4 bases and J by 7 bases, with 11 bases between them. This CDR3 has 13 amino acids. Germline CDR1 is SNHLY and CDR2 is FYNNEI. CDR3 sequence (DNA): TGTGCCAGCAGTGCTCCAGGGAACCAGCCCCAGCATTTT. Translating it yields CASSAPGNQPQHF.

This clonotype has a count of ten or more. The chain carries TRBV28 and TRBJ1-2; no firm D call. V lost 2 bases to trimming and J lost 5 bases, with 3 bases between them. CDR3 length: 11 residues. Per the germline V gene, CDR1 is MDHEN and CDR2 is SYDVKM. CDR3 sequence: CASSLKYGYTF. The CDR3 DNA follows: TGTGCCAGCAGTTTAAAATATGGCTACACCTTC.

In DNA form, the CDR3 reads TGTGCCAGCCGGACTTTGGCCCGCACAGATACGCAGTATTTT. Its translation is CASRTLARTDTQYF. This rearrangement joins TRBV7-9 to TRBJ2-3; D might be TRBD2 (5 bases). CDR1 and CDR2 from the germline V gene are SEHNR and FQNEAQ (reference sequence). V dropped 8 bases and J dropped 1 base, with 13 bases sitting between them. CDR3 length: 14 residues.

In this sample, this clonotype turned up a few times. The chain couples TRBV20-1 to TRBJ1-1; 8 nucleotides align to TRBD1. V lost 0 bases and J lost 6; bases outside the gene matches: 6. Germline lookup yields CDR1 DFQATT and CDR2 SNEGSKA (reference sequence). CDR3 size: 14 residues. CDR3 loop: CSARDLWTGPEAFF. The CDR3 coding sequence is TGCAGTGCTAGAGATCTTTGGACAGGGCCTGAAGCTTTCTTT.

This clonotype was recorded at least ten times. The chain combines TRBV15 with TRBJ2-2; 8 bases fit TRBD2. The CDR3 totals 17 residues. V shed 0 bases and J 0 bases; nucleotides not matched to a gene: 3. Germline-derived CDR1 and CDR2 are LNHNV and YYDKDF (reference sequence). The chain's CDR3 is CATSRDRSGANTGELFF. CDR3 bases: TGTGCCACCAGCAGAGATCGTAGCGGGGCGAACACCGGGGAGCTGTTTTTT.

The J gene is TRBJ2-7, the V gene TRBV6-1; D unclear. This CDR3 has 14 amino acids. The V end lost 6 bases, the J end lost 0 bases, and 12 bases lay between the germline ends. The V gene's germline CDR1 is MNHNS and CDR2 SASEGT. Here the CDR3 DNA reads TGTGCCAGCAGGGTTTTCGGATCCTCCTACGAGCAGTACTTC. Translating gives CASRVFGSSYEQYF.

This clonotype was counted between two and nine times. V is TRBV7-2 and J is TRBJ1-1, with 9 bases matching TRBD1. This CDR3 spans 16 amino acids. V lost 5 bases to trimming and J lost 4 bases; unmatched junction nucleotides: 11. The germline V gene has CDR1 SGHTA and CDR2 FQGNSA. The CDR3 region has the DNA TGTGCCAGCAGCCGAGGACAGGGGACTGTAGGCACTGAAGCTTTCTTT. Protein product: CASSRGQGTVGTEAFF. Full variable domain (outside the CDR3, taken from reference TRBV7-2 and TRBJ1-1): GAGVSQSPSNKVTEKGKDVELRCDPISGHTALYWYRQSLGQGLEFLIYFQGNSAPDKSGLPSDRFSAERTGGSVSTLTIQRTQQEDSAVYLCASSRGQGTVGTEAFFGQGTRLTVV.

This clonotype was observed a handful of times. The chain employs TRBV20-1 and TRBJ1-1, with 12 bases that match TRBD1. The CDR3 spans 16 residues. Trimming took 7 bases from V and 3 from J; bases not matched to a gene: 12. Germline V gene lookup returns CDR1 DFQATT and CDR2 SNEGSKA (reference sequence). The CDR3, as DNA: TGCAGTGGGTTAAAACCGGGACAGGGGGCTCACACTGAAGCTTTCTTT. It translates to CSGLKPGQGAHTEAFF.

The chain joins TRBV4-3 to TRBJ2-4; D might be TRBD1 or TRBD2, each matching 5 bases. V lost 0 bases and J 6 bases, leaving 12 bases between the germline ends. This CDR3 is built from 15 residues. Per germline, CDR1 LGHNA and CDR2 YSLEER. DNA for the CDR3: TGCGCCAGCAGCCAAGATACCGGGGCCGGAAACATTCAGTACTTC. Translated, it gives CASSQDTGAGNIQYF.